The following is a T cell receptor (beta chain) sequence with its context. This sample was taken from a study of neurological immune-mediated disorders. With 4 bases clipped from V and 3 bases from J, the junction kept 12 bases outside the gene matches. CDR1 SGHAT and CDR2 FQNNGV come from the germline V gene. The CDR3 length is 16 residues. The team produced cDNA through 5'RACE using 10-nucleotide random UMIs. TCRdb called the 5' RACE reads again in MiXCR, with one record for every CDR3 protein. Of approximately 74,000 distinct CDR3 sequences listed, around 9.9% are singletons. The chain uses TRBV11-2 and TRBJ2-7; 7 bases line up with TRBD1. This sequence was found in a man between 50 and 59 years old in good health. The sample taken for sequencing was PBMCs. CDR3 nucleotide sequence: TGTGCCAGCAGCTCTCCGGGACAGCTTACCTTCTACGAGCAGTACTTC. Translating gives CASSSPGQLTFYEQYF.